This TCR beta chain comes out of a study of T cell changes during pregnancy in multiple sclerosis. The germline V gene has CDR1 MDHEN and CDR2 SYDVKM. The CDR3 consists of 13 residues. Trimming took 10 bases from V and 8 from J; bases not matched to a gene: 11. The data were produced by immunoSEQ multiplex PCR, yet TCRdb's version contains in-frame clones alone and is incomplete. Counted here are roughly 22,000 clones, 70% to 90% occurring once; the ten biggest clones make up approximately 0.67%. This TCR came from a female donor in good health, enrolled as a control in a pregnancy study. The sequencing here drew on CD4+ T cells from peripheral blood mononuclear cells, taken in the first trimester of pregnancy. This chain connects TRBV28 to TRBJ1-5; TRBD1 matches 7 bases. CDR3 loop: CATRRQGGEPQHF. CDR3 sequence (DNA): TGTGCCACACGGCGACAGGGTGGGGAGCCCCAGCATTTT.